What follows are 24 T cell receptor beta chains derived from one specimen sequenced in a study of T cell changes during pregnancy in multiple sclerosis. The protocol was immunoSEQ multiplex PCR, while the TCRdb copy is restricted to in-frame clones and leaves out a portion. The sample includes 39,000 or so clones, approximately 91% of them seen just once. The specimen comprised CD4+ T cells from peripheral blood mononuclear cells, sampled after pregnancy. These receptors came from a female donor in good health, enrolled as a control in a pregnancy study.

The genes are TRBV30 and TRBJ1-1; D possibly corresponds to TRBD1 (6 bases). The germline V gene has CDR1 GTSNPN and CDR2 SVGIG (reference sequence). V was pared by 3 bases and J by 5 bases, with 16 bases between. This CDR3 is built from 14 residues. In nucleotides, the CDR3 is TGTGCCTGGAGGCTTGGGGGGGCTAGGACTGAAGCTTTCTTT. Translation gives CAWRLGGARTEAFF.

The chain uses TRBV15 and TRBJ2-1, with 9 bases fitting TRBD2. Germline values: CDR1 LNHNV, CDR2 YYDKDF (reference sequence). Trimming cost V 0 bases and J 4 bases; bases outside gene matches: 4. This CDR3 spans 16 amino acids. CDR3 nucleotide sequence: TGTGCCACCAGCAGAGATCGCCTAGCGGGGTACAATGAGCAGTTCTTC. Translated, it gives CATSRDRLAGYNEQFF.

This chain links TRBV18 with TRBJ1-6; no clear D gene. Germline values: CDR1 KGHSH, CDR2 LQKENI. V lost 6 bases to trimming and J lost 10 bases, with 22 bases between them. This CDR3 region has 16 residues. CDR3 in DNA: TGTGCCAGCTCCCCGTCTGAGGGCGGCCTGGGGTCACCCCTCCACTTT. Translating it yields CASSPSEGGLGSPLHF. The whole variable domain, filled in from reference TRBV18 and TRBJ1-6, reads NAGVMQNPRHLVRRRGQEARLRCSPMKGHSHVYWYRQLPEEGLKFMVYLQKENIIDESGMPKERFSAEFPKEGPSILRIQQVVRGDSAAYFCASSPSEGGLGSPLHFGNGTRLTVT.

The chain couples TRBV7-8 to TRBJ2-2, with D possibly TRBD2 on 6 matching bases. The germline CDR1 and CDR2 sequences are SGHVS and FQNEAQ. V was trimmed by 5 bases and J by 6 bases, leaving 19 bases between them. The CDR3 consists of 16 residues. In DNA, the CDR3 is TGTGCCAGCAGCCAAGCTGCGGGGCCGGTATCCGGGGAGCTGTTTTTT. Translating gives CASSQAAGPVSGELFF.

The chain uses TRBV5-1 and TRBJ2-1, with 9 bases matching TRBD2. The CDR3 consists of 15 residues. The germline gives CDR1 SGHRS, CDR2 YFSETQ. The V gene end was trimmed by 4 bases and the J gene end by 3 bases; junction bases not matched to a gene: 5. CDR3 sequence (DNA): TGCGCCAGCAGCCGTAGACTAGCGGACTACAATGAGCAGTTCTTC. Translation: CASSRRLADYNEQFF.

This chain links TRBV6-5 with TRBJ1-6, with D hard to call. The CDR3 runs to 12 residues. The germline V and J ends were trimmed by 2 bases and 7 bases, with 3 bases remaining between them. Germline CDR1 MNHEY, CDR2 SVGAGI. In DNA, the CDR3 is TGTGCCAGCAGTTACCCGAATTCACCCCTCCACTTT. It is translated as CASSYPNSPLHF.

The chain couples TRBV19 to TRBJ1-4, with D unclear. There are 14 residues in the CDR3. The germline V gene has CDR1 LNHDA and CDR2 SQIVND (reference sequence). V was trimmed by 3 bases and J by 3 bases, leaving 8 bases between them. The CDR3 here is CASSMQIPNEKLFF. CDR3 DNA sequence: TGTGCCAGTAGTATGCAGATCCCTAATGAAAAACTGTTTTTT.

The J gene is TRBJ2-7, the V gene TRBV6-1; 8 bases agree with TRBD1. After removal of 3 bases from V and 4 bases from J, the junction contained 5 bases not matched to a gene. CDR1 is MNHNS, CDR2 SASEGT, per germline. This CDR3 has 14 amino acids. CDR3 region: CASSDPGGTYEQYF. The CDR3 nucleotides read TGTGCCAGCAGTGACCCAGGGGGCACGTACGAGCAGTACTTC.

This chain uses TRBV30 with TRBJ1-2; tentatively, D is TRBD1 (6 bases). CDR3 length: 14 residues. Trimming cost V 3 bases and J 4 bases, with 15 bases left between them. CDR1 and CDR2 (germline): GTSNPN, SVGIG (reference sequence). The CDR3, as DNA: TGTGCCTGGAGGGCGAGGGGGAGTGGCTATGGCTACACCTTC. It yields the protein CAWRARGSGYGYTF.

This clone was counted a few times. This sequence joins TRBV30 and TRBJ1-2; 8 nucleotides align to TRBD1. Unmatched junction bases numbered 5, after V lost 1 base and J lost 13 bases. Germline loops: CDR1 GTSNPN, CDR2 SVGIG (reference sequence). The CDR3 runs to 11 residues. The CDR3 DNA reads as TGTGCCTGGAGTGCGCGCAGGGGGCGCACCTTC. This gives the protein CAWSARRGRTF. The variable domain in full, completed from reference TRBV30 and TRBJ1-2, reads SQTIHQWPATLVQPVGSPLSLECTVEGTSNPNLYWYRQAAGRGLQLLFYSVGIGQISSEVPQNLSASRPQDRQFILSSKKLLLSDSGFYLCAWSARRGRTFGSGTRLTVV.

This chain links TRBV13 with TRBJ2-1, with 14 nucleotides matching TRBD2. This CDR3 comprises 19 residues. V lost 1 base, J lost 3 bases, and 8 bases stayed unmatched. Germline V CDR1 and CDR2: PRHDT, FYEKMQ (reference sequence). The CDR3 spells CASSLEGLAGESSYNEQFF. The CDR3 coding sequence is TGTGCCAGCAGCTTAGAGGGACTAGCGGGAGAGTCTAGCTACAATGAGCAGTTCTTC.

The J gene is TRBJ2-7, the V gene TRBV21-1; no check of the table's D call, TRBD1, against the DNA was made. TRBV21-1 is deemed a pseudogene. This CDR3 is 15 amino acids long. Written as DNA, the CDR3 is TGTGCCAGCAGCGGCCACCCCATAACCTCCTACGAGCAGTACTTC. Amino acids: CASSGHPITSYEQYF.

This sequence joins TRBV20-1 and TRBJ2-3; weak D call: TRBD1 (6 bases). V lost 2 bases and J 9 bases, leaving 9 bases between the germline ends. The CDR3 length is 11 residues. Germline CDR1 is DFQATT and CDR2 is SNEGSKA (reference sequence). The CDR3 sequence: CSARTGQTQYF. The CDR3 DNA follows: TGCAGTGCTAGAACAGGGCAGACGCAGTATTTT.

The V call is TRBV20-1, the J call TRBJ2-3; D is ambiguous. The CDR3 covers 11 residues. V gave up 4 bases and J gave up 3 bases, with 5 bases separating them. Germline V CDR1 and CDR2: DFQATT, SNEGSKA (reference sequence). The CDR3 loop is CSATLTDTQYF. In DNA, the CDR3 is TGCAGTGCTACACTTACAGATACGCAGTATTTT.

V usage is TRBV7-9 and J usage is TRBJ1-2; TRBD1 is a possible D gene (5 bases). Trimming shortened V by 1 base and J by 7 bases, and 10 bases separated the two germline ends. Germline V CDR1 and CDR2: SEHNR, FQNEAQ (reference sequence). This CDR3 comprises 13 residues. CDR3 amino acids: CASSLEGVSGYTF. CDR3 in DNA: TGTGCCAGCAGCTTAGAAGGGGTTAGTGGCTACACCTTC.

This chain uses TRBV15 with TRBJ2-7; TRBD2 aligns across 10 bases. Germline assignment: CDR1 LNHNV and CDR2 YYDKDF (reference sequence). The CDR3 totals 16 residues. With V trimmed by 0 bases and J by 3 bases, 5 bases remained unmatched. For the CDR3, the DNA is TGTGCCACCAGCAGAGATTTGATAGCGGGGGGCTACGAGCAGTACTTC. Amino acids: CATSRDLIAGGYEQYF.

Here the CDR3 reads CASSEGTGGAETQYF. The CDR3 DNA sequence: TGTGCCAGCAGTGAAGGTACAGGGGGCGCGGAGACCCAGTACTTC. The chain joins TRBV2 to TRBJ2-5; 9 bases line up with TRBD1. V shed 1 base and J 5 bases; nucleotides not matched to a gene: 5. The CDR3 totals 15 residues. CDR1 and CDR2 from the germline V gene are SNHLY and FYNNEI.

The table lists this clone with a count of one. V is TRBV11-1 and J is TRBJ2-3; 8 bases agree with TRBD2. Trimming removed 3 bases from V and 6 bases from J; junction bases left unmatched: 8. Germline V gene data show CDR1 as SGHAT and CDR2 as FQDESV (reference sequence). The CDR3 covers 15 residues. The CDR3 protein is CASSFASGGGDTQYF. CDR3 coding DNA: TGTGCCAGCAGCTTCGCTAGCGGCGGGGGGGATACGCAGTATTTT.

The chain combines TRBV25-1 with TRBJ2-1; 7 bases match TRBD2. With V trimmed by 3 bases and J by 2 bases, 4 bases remained unmatched. Germline CDR1 MGHDK, CDR2 SYGVNS. The CDR3 is made up of 15 amino acids. In DNA, the CDR3 is TGTGCCAGCAGTGATGTAGCGGGTGCCTACAATGAGCAGTTCTTC. Translated: CASSDVAGAYNEQFF.

This clone was detected only a few times. The chain is built from TRBV7-9 and TRBJ2-7; D perhaps matches TRBD1 (6 bases). The V end was cut by 5 bases, the J end by 5 bases, with 19 bases between. The CDR3 contains 15 residues. Germline CDR1 is SEHNR and CDR2 is FQNEAQ (reference sequence). DNA of the CDR3: TGTGCCAGCAGCCCTCGAGGCAGGGGAAACCACGAGCAGTACTTC. Protein: CASSPRGRGNHEQYF.

This clone was seen a single time. For the CDR3, the DNA is TGCGCCAGCAGCACCCGGACTAGCGGGGTTCAAGAGACCCAGTACTTC. It yields the protein CASSTRTSGVQETQYF. The chain has TRBV5-1 and TRBJ2-5; 12 bases align to TRBD2. Germline-derived CDR1 and CDR2 are SGHRS and YFSETQ. J was trimmed by 2 bases and V by 4 bases; bases with no gene match: 6. There are 16 residues in the CDR3. The whole variable domain, remainder taken from reference TRBV5-1 and TRBJ2-5, is KAGVTQTPRYLIKTRGQQVTLSCSPISGHRSVSWYQQTPGQGLQFLFEYFSETQRNKGNFPGRFSGRQFSNSRSEMNVSTLELGDSALYLCASSTRTSGVQETQYFGPGTRLLVL.

The chain couples TRBV6-7 to TRBJ1-5; 10 bases are a match to TRBD1. TRBV6-7 is reported as an ORF; its role is uncertain. After removal of 11 bases from V and 4 bases from J, the junction contained 17 bases not matched to a gene. The length of the CDR3 is 17 residues. In nucleotides, the CDR3 is TGTGCCGGCCAGAGGTCCGGGACAGGGGTTCAGAATCAGCCCCAGCATTTT. This translates into CAGQRSGTGVQNQPQHF.

The CDR3 spells CASSLSTDTQYF. In nucleotides, the CDR3 is TGTGCCAGCAGCCTAAGCACAGATACGCAGTATTTT. This chain links TRBV7-2 with TRBJ2-3; no clear D. The V end was cut by 5 bases, the J end by 0 bases, with 3 bases between. This CDR3 is 12 amino acids long. Germline V gives CDR1 SGHTA, CDR2 FQGNSA.

V gene TRBV30 combines with J gene TRBJ1-2, with D perhaps matching TRBD1 (5 bases). The CDR3 covers 12 residues. V was shortened by 1 base and J by 4 bases, with 7 bases between the two germline ends. CDR1 is GTSNPN and CDR2 is SVGIG in the germline V gene (reference sequence). CDR3 loop: CAWSARAYGYTF. CDR3 sequence (DNA): TGTGCCTGGAGTGCCAGGGCCTATGGCTACACCTTC. Full variable domain (missing parts from reference TRBV30 and TRBJ1-2): SQTIHQWPATLVQPVGSPLSLECTVEGTSNPNLYWYRQAAGRGLQLLFYSVGIGQISSEVPQNLSASRPQDRQFILSSKKLLLSDSGFYLCAWSARAYGYTFGSGTRLTVV.